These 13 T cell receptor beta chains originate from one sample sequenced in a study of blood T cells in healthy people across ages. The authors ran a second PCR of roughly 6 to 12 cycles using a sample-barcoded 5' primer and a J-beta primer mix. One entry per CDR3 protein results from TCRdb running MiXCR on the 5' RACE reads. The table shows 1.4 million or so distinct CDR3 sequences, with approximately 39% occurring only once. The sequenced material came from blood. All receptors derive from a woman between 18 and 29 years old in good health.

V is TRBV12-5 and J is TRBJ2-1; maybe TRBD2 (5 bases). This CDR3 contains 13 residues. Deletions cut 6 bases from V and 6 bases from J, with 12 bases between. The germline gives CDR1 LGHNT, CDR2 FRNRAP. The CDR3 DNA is TGTGCTAGTGGGTTCGGAGGTCCCAATGAGCAGTTCTTC. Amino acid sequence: CASGFGGPNEQFF.

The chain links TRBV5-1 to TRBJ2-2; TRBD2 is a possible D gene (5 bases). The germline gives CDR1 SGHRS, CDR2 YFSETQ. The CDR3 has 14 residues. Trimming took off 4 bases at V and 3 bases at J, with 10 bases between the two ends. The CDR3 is CASSRTPDTGELFF. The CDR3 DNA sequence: TGCGCCAGCAGCAGGACTCCGGACACCGGGGAGCTGTTTTTT.

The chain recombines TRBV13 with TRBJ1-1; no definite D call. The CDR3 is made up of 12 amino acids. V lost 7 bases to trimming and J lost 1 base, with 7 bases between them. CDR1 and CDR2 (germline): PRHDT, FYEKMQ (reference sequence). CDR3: CASMEGNTEAFF. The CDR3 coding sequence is TGTGCCAGCATGGAGGGGAACACTGAAGCTTTCTTT.

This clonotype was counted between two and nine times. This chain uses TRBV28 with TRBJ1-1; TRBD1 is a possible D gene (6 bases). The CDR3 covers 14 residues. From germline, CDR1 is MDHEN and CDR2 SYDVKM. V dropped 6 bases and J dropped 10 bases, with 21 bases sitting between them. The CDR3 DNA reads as TGTGCCAGCAGCCCCCGGGGGGGCTTTCTTCCAGCTTTCTTT. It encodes CASSPRGGFLPAFF.

The CDR3 region is CATGDSVNYGYTF. CDR3 DNA sequence: TGTGCCACCGGGGACAGTGTAAACTATGGCTACACCTTC. V gene TRBV12-3 or TRBV12-4 combines with J gene TRBJ1-2, with 7 nucleotides matching TRBD1. The CDR3 sequence is 13 residues long. Trimming cost V 10 bases and J 2 bases; bases outside gene matches: 7.

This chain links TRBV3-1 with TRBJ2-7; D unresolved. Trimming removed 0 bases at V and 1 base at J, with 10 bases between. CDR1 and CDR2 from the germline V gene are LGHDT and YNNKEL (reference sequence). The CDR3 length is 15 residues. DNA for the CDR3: TGTGCCAGCAGCCAAGAGAAGTCCATTTCCTACGAGCAGTACTTC. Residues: CASSQEKSISYEQYF.

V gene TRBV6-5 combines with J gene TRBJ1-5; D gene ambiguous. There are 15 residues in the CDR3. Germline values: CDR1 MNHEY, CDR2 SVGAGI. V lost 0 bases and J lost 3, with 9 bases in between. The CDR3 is CASSYSGQFNQPQHF. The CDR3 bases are TGTGCCAGCAGTTACTCTGGCCAGTTCAATCAGCCCCAGCATTTT.

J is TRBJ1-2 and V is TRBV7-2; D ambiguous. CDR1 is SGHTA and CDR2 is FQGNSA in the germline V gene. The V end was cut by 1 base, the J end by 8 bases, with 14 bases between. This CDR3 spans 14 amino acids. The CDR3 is CASSLDGVLGGYTF. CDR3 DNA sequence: TGTGCCAGCAGCTTAGACGGGGTATTGGGGGGCTACACCTTC.

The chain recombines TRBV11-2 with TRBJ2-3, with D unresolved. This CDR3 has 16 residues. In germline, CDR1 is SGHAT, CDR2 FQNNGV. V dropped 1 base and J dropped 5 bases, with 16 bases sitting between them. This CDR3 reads CASSLVGPSGGDTQYF. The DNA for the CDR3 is TGTGCCAGCAGCTTAGTTGGGCCCTCGGGTGGAGATACGCAGTATTTT.

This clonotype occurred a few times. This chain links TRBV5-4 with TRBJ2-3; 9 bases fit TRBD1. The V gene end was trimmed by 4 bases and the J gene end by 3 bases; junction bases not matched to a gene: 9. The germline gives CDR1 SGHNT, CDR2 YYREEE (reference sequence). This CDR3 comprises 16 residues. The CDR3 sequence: CASSPAGTGWTDTQYF. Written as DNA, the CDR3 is TGTGCCAGCAGCCCCGCCGGGACAGGGTGGACAGATACGCAGTATTTT.

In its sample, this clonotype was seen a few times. CDR3 nucleotides: TGTGCCAGCAAGCTTAACACTGAAGCTTTCTTT. Translating gives CASKLNTEAFF. The J gene is TRBJ1-1, the V gene TRBV2, with no clear D. Trimming pared 7 bases from V and 2 bases from J, leaving 5 bases between. This CDR3 contains 11 residues. The germline CDR1 and CDR2 sequences are SNHLY and FYNNEI.

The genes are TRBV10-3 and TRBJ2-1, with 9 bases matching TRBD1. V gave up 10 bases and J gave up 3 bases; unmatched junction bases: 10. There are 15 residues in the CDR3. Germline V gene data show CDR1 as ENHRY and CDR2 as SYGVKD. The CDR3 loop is CARPTGGDYYNEQFF. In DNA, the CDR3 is TGTGCCAGACCGACAGGGGGGGATTACTACAATGAGCAGTTCTTC.

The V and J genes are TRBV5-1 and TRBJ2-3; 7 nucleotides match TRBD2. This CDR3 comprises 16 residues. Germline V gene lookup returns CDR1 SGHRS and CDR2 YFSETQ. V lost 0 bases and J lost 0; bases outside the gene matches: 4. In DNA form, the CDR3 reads TGCGCCAGCAGCTTGGATCTGCGGGGGAGCACAGATACGCAGTATTTT. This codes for CASSLDLRGSTDTQYF.